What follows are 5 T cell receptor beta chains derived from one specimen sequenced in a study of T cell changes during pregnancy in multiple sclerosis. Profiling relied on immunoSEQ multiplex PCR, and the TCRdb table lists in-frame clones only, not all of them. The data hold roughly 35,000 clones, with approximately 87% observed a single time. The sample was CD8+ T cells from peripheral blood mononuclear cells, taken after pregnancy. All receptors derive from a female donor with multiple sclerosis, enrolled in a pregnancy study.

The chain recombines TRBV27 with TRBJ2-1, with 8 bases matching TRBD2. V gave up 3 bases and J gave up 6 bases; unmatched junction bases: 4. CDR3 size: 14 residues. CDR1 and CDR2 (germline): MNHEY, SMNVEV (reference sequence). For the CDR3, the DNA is TGTGCCAGCAGTTTCGGGGGGGCCATCAATGAGCAGTTCTTC. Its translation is CASSFGGAINEQFF.

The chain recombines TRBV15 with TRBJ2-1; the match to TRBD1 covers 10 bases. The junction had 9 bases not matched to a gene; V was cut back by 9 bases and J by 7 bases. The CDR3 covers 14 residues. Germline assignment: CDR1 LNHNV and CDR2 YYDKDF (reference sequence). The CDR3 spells CATRRDRGLNEQFF. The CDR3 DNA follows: TGTGCCACTAGACGGGACAGGGGACTTAATGAGCAGTTCTTC.

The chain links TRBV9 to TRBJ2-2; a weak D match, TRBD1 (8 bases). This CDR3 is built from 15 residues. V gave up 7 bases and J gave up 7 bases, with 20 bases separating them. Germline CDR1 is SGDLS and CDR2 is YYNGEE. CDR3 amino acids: CASGGGQEWNGELFF. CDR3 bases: TGTGCCAGCGGGGGGGGACAGGAATGGAACGGGGAGCTGTTTTTT.

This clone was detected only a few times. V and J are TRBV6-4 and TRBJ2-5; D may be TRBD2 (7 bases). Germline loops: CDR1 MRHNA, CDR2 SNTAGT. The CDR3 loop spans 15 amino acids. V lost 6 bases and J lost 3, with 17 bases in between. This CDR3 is CASSLEGGGKETQYF. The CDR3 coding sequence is TGTGCCAGCAGCCTTGAGGGAGGGGGGAAAGAGACCCAGTACTTC.

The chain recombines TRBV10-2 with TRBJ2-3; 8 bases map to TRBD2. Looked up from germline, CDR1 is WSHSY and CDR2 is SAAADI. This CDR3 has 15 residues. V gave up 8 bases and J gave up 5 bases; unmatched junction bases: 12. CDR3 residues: CASHSPGGSLDTQYF. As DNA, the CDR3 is TGCGCCAGCCATTCTCCGGGGGGGTCTTTAGATACGCAGTATTTT.